Below, one T cell receptor beta chain is given with its context. The data belong to a study of blood T cell repertoires in COVID-19. Study summary: COVID-19 samples, acute and convalescent, were from the United States, Italy and Spain. PBMCs, B-cell-depleted T cells, or T cells were the source of the cDNA or gDNA that made up the material.

V shed 5 bases and J 5 bases; nucleotides not matched to a gene: 10. Looked up from germline, CDR1 is LNHDA and CDR2 is SQIVND (reference sequence). This CDR3 region has 15 residues. Here immunoSEQ multiplex PCR was the method, and the copy in TCRdb shows in-frame clones only, minus some. The data contain about 160,000 clones, 85% of them singletons. Input material: peripheral blood. The V call is TRBV19, the J call TRBJ1-1; 8 bases line up with TRBD1. The receptor was derived from a man aged 40-49 years with acute or convalescent COVID-19. CDR3 sequence: CASSDYGQGKTEAFF. CDR3 DNA: TGTGCCAGTAGTGACTATGGACAGGGCAAGACTGAAGCTTTCTTT.